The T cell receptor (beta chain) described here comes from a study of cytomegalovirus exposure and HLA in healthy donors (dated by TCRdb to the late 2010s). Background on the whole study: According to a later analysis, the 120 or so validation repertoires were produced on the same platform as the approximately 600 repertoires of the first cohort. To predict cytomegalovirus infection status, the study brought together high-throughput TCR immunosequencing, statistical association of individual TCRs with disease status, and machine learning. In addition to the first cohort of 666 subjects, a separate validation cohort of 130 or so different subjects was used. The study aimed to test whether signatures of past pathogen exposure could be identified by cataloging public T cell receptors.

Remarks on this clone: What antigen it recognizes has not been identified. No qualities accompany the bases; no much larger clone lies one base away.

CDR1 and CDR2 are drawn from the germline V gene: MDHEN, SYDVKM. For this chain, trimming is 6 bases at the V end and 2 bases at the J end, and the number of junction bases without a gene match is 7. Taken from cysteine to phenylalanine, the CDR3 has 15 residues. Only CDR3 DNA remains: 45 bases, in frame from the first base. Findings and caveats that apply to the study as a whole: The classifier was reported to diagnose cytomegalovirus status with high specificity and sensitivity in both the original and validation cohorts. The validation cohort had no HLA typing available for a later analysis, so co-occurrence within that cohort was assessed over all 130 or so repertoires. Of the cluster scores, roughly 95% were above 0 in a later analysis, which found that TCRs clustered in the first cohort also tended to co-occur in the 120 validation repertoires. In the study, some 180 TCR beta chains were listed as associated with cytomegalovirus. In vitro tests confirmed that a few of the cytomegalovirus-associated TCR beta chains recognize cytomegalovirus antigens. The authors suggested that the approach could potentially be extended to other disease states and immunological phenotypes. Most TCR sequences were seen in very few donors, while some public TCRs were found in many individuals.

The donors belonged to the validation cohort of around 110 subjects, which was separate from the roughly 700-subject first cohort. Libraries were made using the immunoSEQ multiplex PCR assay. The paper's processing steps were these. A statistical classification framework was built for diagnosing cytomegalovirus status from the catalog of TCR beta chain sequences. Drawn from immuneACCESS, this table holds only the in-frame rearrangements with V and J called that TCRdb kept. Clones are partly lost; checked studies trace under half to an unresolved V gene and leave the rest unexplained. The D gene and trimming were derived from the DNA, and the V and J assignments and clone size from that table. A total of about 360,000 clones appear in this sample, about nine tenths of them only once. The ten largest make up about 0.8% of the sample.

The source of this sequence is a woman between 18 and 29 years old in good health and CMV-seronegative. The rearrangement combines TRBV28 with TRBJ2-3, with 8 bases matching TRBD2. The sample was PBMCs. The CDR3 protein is CASRSSGPYTDTQYF. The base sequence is TGTGCCAGCAGGTCTAGCGGGCCCTACACAGATACGCAGTATTTT.